The next 11 T cell receptor beta chains were all read from a single sample in a study of cytomegalovirus exposure and HLA in healthy donors. PCR employed 60 Vbeta and 13 Jbeta primers. This table comes from immunoSEQ multiplex PCR, and its TCRdb copy is limited to in-frame clones, with some not included. Of 150,000 to 200,000 clones in the sample, around 68% were seen once. The specimen sequenced was PBMCs. The origin of the receptors is a man aged 30-40 years in good health and CMV-seropositive.

The chain has TRBV9 and TRBJ2-2; TRBD2 might be the D (6 bases). V lost 0 bases, J lost 8 bases, and 17 bases lay in between. CDR1 is SGDLS and CDR2 is YYNGEE in the germline V gene. The CDR3 spans 16 residues. In DNA form, the CDR3 reads TGTGCCAGCAGCGTAGAGGCGGGATCACCCTCAGGGGAGCTGTTTTTT. Protein product: CASSVEAGSPSGELFF.

This clone appeared once. The germline gene is not matched at one end of the junction; a read error may be the cause. The chain is built from TRBV7-9 and TRBJ2-7; 9 bases are shared with TRBD1. Germline CDR1 SEHNR, CDR2 FQNEAQ (reference sequence). The length of the CDR3 is 14 residues. CDR3 in amino acids: CSSSQGQGSYEQYF. DNA of the CDR3: TGTTCCAGCAGCCAAGGACAGGGGTCCTACGAGCAGTACTTC.

This chain connects TRBV19 to TRBJ2-5; 8 bases are shared with TRBD2. From germline, CDR1 is LNHDA and CDR2 SQIVND (reference sequence). This CDR3 spans 14 amino acids. V shed 2 bases and J 5 bases; nucleotides not matched to a gene: 4. CDR3 protein: CASSIISGTETQYF. Written as DNA, the CDR3 is TGTGCCAGTAGTATAATTAGCGGGACGGAGACCCAGTACTTC.

J is TRBJ1-1 and V is TRBV5-5, with D maybe TRBD1 (6 bases). The V gene lost 4 bases and the J gene lost 1 base, with 14 bases spanning the gap. This CDR3 contains 15 residues. Germline CDR1 is SGHKS and CDR2 is YYEKEE (reference sequence). Here the CDR3 reads CASSATGTPNTEAFF. CDR3 coding DNA: TGTGCCAGCAGCGCAACCGGGACACCGAACACTGAAGCTTTCTTT.

The V and J genes are TRBV10-3 and TRBJ2-3; 8 bases agree with TRBD2. V was pared by 10 bases and J by 1 base, with 13 bases of the junction left unmatched. Germline V gene sequence: CDR1 ENHRY, CDR2 SYGVKD. This CDR3 comprises 16 residues. The CDR3 nucleotides read TGTGCCACCGGAAGGGAAGGAGCGGGAGGCACAGATACGCAGTATTTT. Translation gives CATGREGAGGTDTQYF.

The sample holds a few counts of this clone. The V call is TRBV12-5, the J call TRBJ1-5; D ambiguous. The CDR3 is made up of 18 amino acids. In germline, CDR1 is LGHNT, CDR2 FRNRAP. V was cut by 2 bases and J by 0 bases, with 17 bases left in between. The CDR3 loop is CASGLRLSGGYSNQPQHF. CDR3 DNA: TGTGCTAGTGGTTTGAGACTTTCGGGCGGGTATAGCAATCAGCCCCAGCATTTT.

The rearrangement joins TRBV28 to TRBJ1-2; 7 bases align to TRBD1. Unmatched junction bases numbered 4, after V lost 10 bases and J lost 2 bases. The CDR3 consists of 12 residues. The germline V gene encodes CDR1 MDHEN and CDR2 SYDVKM. The CDR3 region has the DNA TGTGCCATTACAGGGGCGAACTATGGCTACACCTTC. Its translation is CAITGANYGYTF.

The rearrangement uses TRBV5-4 and TRBJ2-1, with 8 positions matching TRBD2. The CDR3 consists of 15 residues. The ends lost 0 bases at V and 7 bases at J; junction bases unmatched: 6. The germline V gene encodes CDR1 SGHNT and CDR2 YYREEE (reference sequence). The CDR3 spells CASSLDPGLENEQFF. The CDR3 DNA follows: TGTGCCAGCAGCTTGGACCCGGGACTAGAGAATGAGCAGTTCTTC.

This clone was detected only a few times. The chain has TRBV28 and TRBJ2-7, with D maybe TRBD1 (7 bases). V was cut by 2 bases and J by 6 bases, with 17 bases left in between. The germline gives CDR1 MDHEN, CDR2 SYDVKM. The CDR3 contains 15 residues. The CDR3 nucleotides read TGTGCCAGCAGTTTAAGACAGGGCTTGGGGGGCGAGCAGTACTTC. Protein sequence: CASSLRQGLGGEQYF.

The gene calls are TRBV30 and TRBJ2-2, with D possibly TRBD1 on 5 matching bases. There are 13 residues in the CDR3. CDR1 is GTSNPN and CDR2 is SVGIG in the germline V gene (reference sequence). Trimming removed 4 bases from V and 5 bases from J, with 11 bases in between. The CDR3 reads CAWTYRWTGELFF. DNA of the CDR3: TGTGCCTGGACGTACAGGTGGACCGGGGAGCTGTTTTTT.

The rearrangement joins TRBV6-1 to TRBJ1-5; 8 bases agree with TRBD1. Germline V CDR1 and CDR2: MNHNS, SASEGT. CDR3 length: 16 residues. V dropped 1 base and J dropped 2; count of bases not matched to a gene: 4. The CDR3 here is CASSEDDRGGNQPQHF. CDR3 DNA: TGTGCCAGCAGTGAAGATGACAGGGGTGGCAATCAGCCCCAGCATTTT.